Below, 23 T cell receptor beta chains from the same sample are listed, as sequenced in a study of T cells after yellow fever vaccination. Using its own MiXCR run on the 5' RACE reads, TCRdb lists one record per CDR3 protein. Of approximately 90,000 distinct CDR3 sequences in the sample, around 5.8% are singletons; the top ten hold roughly two fifths. Material: CD8+ T cells sorted from PBMCs, obtained 10 days after the yellow fever booster vaccination. These receptors were taken from a young man who received the YFV17D yellow fever vaccine.

This chain connects TRBV4-1 to TRBJ2-1, with TRBD1 matching 9 bases. The CDR3 extends over 16 amino acids. Germline CDR1 MGHRA, CDR2 YSYEKL. J was trimmed by 5 bases and V by 5 bases; bases with no gene match: 10. For the CDR3, the DNA is TGCGCCAGCAGCATGACTCCCGGGACAGGGAACAATGAGCAGTTCTTC. Protein product: CASSMTPGTGNNEQFF.

This CDR3 is CASSFQGGTEAFF. CDR3 DNA: TGTGCCAGCAGCTTTCAGGGGGGTACTGAAGCTTTCTTT. The chain combines TRBV5-4 with TRBJ1-1, with TRBD1 matching 7 bases. Germline CDR1 is SGHNT and CDR2 is YYREEE (reference sequence). Trimming at V came to 2 bases and at J to 5 bases, leaving 3 bases not matched to a gene. The CDR3 is made up of 13 amino acids.

This clonotype showed up just a few times. The rearrangement joins TRBV7-9 to TRBJ2-5; the D is unclear. Trimming stripped 5 bases from V and 5 bases from J, with 9 bases between. Germline V gene lookup returns CDR1 SEHNR and CDR2 FQNEAQ (reference sequence). The CDR3 is 12 amino acids. The CDR3 loop reads CASSRLLETQYF. CDR3 DNA: TGTGCCAGCAGCCGCCTGCTGGAGACCCAGTACTTC.

This clonotype was counted between two and nine times. V is TRBV24-1 and J is TRBJ2-5, with 9 bases fitting TRBD1. The ends lost 6 bases at V and 3 bases at J; junction bases unmatched: 10. The CDR3 runs 16 residues. The germline CDR1 and CDR2 sequences are KGHDR and SFDVKD. In nucleotides, the CDR3 is TGTGCCACCAGTAGCTCCTGGGACAGGGAGGAAGAGACCCAGTACTTC. Translated: CATSSSWDREEETQYF.

Only a few counts were recorded for this clonotype. The CDR3 spells CASSLVWVTPSYEQYF. In nucleotides, the CDR3 is TGTGCCAGCAGCTTAGTTTGGGTTACCCCCTCCTACGAGCAGTACTTC. The V call is TRBV11-2, the J call TRBJ2-7; D remains ambiguous. The CDR3 is 16 amino acids. Trimming took 1 base from V and 0 from J, leaving 13 bases between them. Germline loops: CDR1 SGHAT, CDR2 FQNNGV.

This clonotype was counted between two and nine times. V and J are TRBV29-1 and TRBJ1-1, with a possible D match to TRBD1 (6 bases). V lost 4 bases, J lost 6 bases, and 12 bases lay in between. Germline V lookup: CDR1 SQVTM, CDR2 ANQGSEA. CDR3 size: 12 residues. The CDR3 sequence is CSVGGGQAEAFF. The CDR3 DNA follows: TGCAGCGTTGGGGGGGGGCAGGCTGAAGCTTTCTTT.

CDR3 sequence: CASSLTGSSYEQYF. For the CDR3, the DNA is TGTGCCAGCAGCTTGACAGGGAGCTCCTACGAGCAGTACTTC. The chain joins TRBV5-6 to TRBJ2-7, with a tentative D call TRBD1 (6 bases). The CDR3 runs 14 residues. Germline V CDR1 and CDR2: SGHDT, YYEEEE. V was shortened by 1 base and J by 0 bases, with 8 bases between the two germline ends.

This clonotype has ten or more counts. The chain is built from TRBV5-1 and TRBJ2-2; no clear D gene. The germline V gene has CDR1 SGHRS and CDR2 YFSETQ. V gave up 6 bases and J gave up 1 base, with 7 bases separating them. This CDR3 is 13 amino acids long. CDR3 amino acids: CASITENTGELFF. For the CDR3, the DNA is TGCGCCAGCATAACAGAGAACACCGGGGAGCTGTTTTTT.

This chain connects TRBV28 to TRBJ2-1; a possible D gene is TRBD1 (5 bases). CDR1 is MDHEN and CDR2 is SYDVKM in the germline V gene. The CDR3 totals 15 residues. V gave up 5 bases and J gave up 0 bases, with 11 bases separating them. CDR3 residues: CASSADRSSYNEQFF. DNA of the CDR3: TGTGCCAGCAGTGCAGACAGAAGCTCCTACAATGAGCAGTTCTTC.

This clonotype came up a few times. The chain employs TRBV7-6 and TRBJ2-1, with 7 bases matching TRBD1. After removal of 2 bases from V and 5 bases from J, the junction contained 6 bases not matched to a gene. This CDR3 region has 15 residues. The V gene's germline CDR1 is SGHVS and CDR2 FNYEAQ. For the CDR3, the DNA is TGTGCCAGCAGCTTACTAGACAGGGCCAACAATGAGCAGTTCTTC. Protein sequence: CASSLLDRANNEQFF.

The chain employs TRBV6-6 and TRBJ2-3; D may be TRBD2 (6 bases). The CDR3 sequence is 20 residues long. V lost 2 bases and J 6 bases, leaving 30 bases between the germline ends. Germline V gives CDR1 MNHNY, CDR2 SVGAGI (reference sequence). The CDR3 DNA follows: TGTGCCAGCAGTTACGACCCGTCGAGTCTGCTAGCCCCAGGGAGGGATACGCAGTATTTT. This translates into CASSYDPSSLLAPGRDTQYF.

The rearrangement uses TRBV7-2 and TRBJ2-1; TRBD2 aligns across 8 bases. From germline, CDR1 is SGHTA and CDR2 FQGNSA. The CDR3 consists of 15 residues. The J segment lost 8 bases and the V segment lost 0 bases, leaving 6 bases of the junction unmatched. This CDR3 reads CASSLAPLAGHEQFF. In DNA, the CDR3 is TGTGCCAGCAGCTTAGCGCCGCTAGCGGGCCATGAGCAGTTCTTC.

This clonotype was found many times. The rearrangement links TRBV20-1 to TRBJ2-7; D tentatively reads TRBD1 or TRBD2 (5 bases each). There are 15 residues in the CDR3. The V end was cut by 4 bases, the J end by 3 bases, with 19 bases between. Germline CDR1 DFQATT, CDR2 SNEGSKA (reference sequence). CDR3 bases: TGCAGTGCTACCCCGAGAGGGGCTCCCTTCTACGAGCAGTACGTC. Amino acids: CSATPRGAPFYEQYV.

This clonotype was seen more than once but under ten times. This chain joins TRBV6-5 and TRBJ2-7; possibly TRBD2 for D (5 bases). V was pared by 3 bases and J by 5 bases, with 11 bases between. The CDR3 contains 13 residues. The germline V gene has CDR1 MNHEY and CDR2 SVGAGI. Here the CDR3 reads CASSYLLGNEQYF. Written as DNA, the CDR3 is TGTGCCAGCAGTTATCTGCTCGGGAACGAGCAGTACTTC.

This clonotype was picked up a small number of times. The rearrangement joins TRBV27 to TRBJ2-1, with 9 bases identical to TRBD2. The germline V gene encodes CDR1 MNHEY and CDR2 SMNVEV (reference sequence). Trimming cost V 8 bases and J 10 bases; bases outside gene matches: 21. The CDR3 has 17 residues. CDR3 residues: CASAPPISGTSLWEQFF. The CDR3 coding sequence is TGTGCCAGCGCCCCCCCAATAAGCGGGACTAGCTTGTGGGAGCAGTTCTTC.

The chain recombines TRBV19 with TRBJ1-1; tentatively, D is TRBD1 (6 bases). The germline CDR1 and CDR2 sequences are LNHDA and SQIVND (reference sequence). V lost 8 bases and J lost 1, with 17 bases in between. This CDR3 spans 15 amino acids. CDR3 residues: CASGRFQGKNTEAFF. The CDR3 DNA follows: TGTGCCAGTGGCCGTTTCCAGGGGAAGAACACTGAAGCTTTCTTT.

This clonotype came up a few times. The chain links TRBV27 to TRBJ2-1; 13 bases line up with TRBD2. The CDR3 totals 16 residues. The germline CDR1 and CDR2 sequences are MNHEY and SMNVEV (reference sequence). The ends lost 5 bases at V and 8 bases at J; junction bases unmatched: 9. The CDR3 DNA reads as TGTGCCAGCAGTCCAACTAGCGGGGGGGCCAGGGATGAGCAGTTCTTC. As protein: CASSPTSGGARDEQFF.

Note on this clonotype: A junction end diverges from the germline sequence, so it may reflect a read error. This chain joins TRBV7-9 and TRBJ1-3; tentatively, D is TRBD1 (6 bases). Germline CDR1 and CDR2: SEHNR and FQNEAQ (reference sequence). The CDR3 is made up of 15 amino acids. DNA of the CDR3: TGTGCCAGCAGCACCCACAGGGTCGCTGGAAACTCCATATATTTT. As protein: CASSTHRVAGNSIYF.

The chain is built from TRBV27 and TRBJ1-2; a possible D gene is TRBD1 (6 bases). Trimming cost V 4 bases and J 8 bases, with 14 bases left between them. The CDR3 is made up of 13 amino acids. Germline V CDR1 and CDR2: MNHEY, SMNVEV (reference sequence). CDR3 sequence (DNA): TGTGCCAGCAGTTCCCATAGACAGGACGGCTACACCTTC. It is translated as CASSSHRQDGYTF.

There are many counts of this clonotype. The V and J genes are TRBV27 and TRBJ2-3; TRBD2 matches 10 bases. This CDR3 region has 16 residues. Germline-derived CDR1 and CDR2 are MNHEY and SMNVEV (reference sequence). V trimming: 2 bases; J trimming: 6 bases; junction bases outside the gene matches: 8. The CDR3 DNA sequence: TGTGCCAGCAGTTTAGACCCAGCGGGGGGGCCCGATACGCAGTATTTT. Translated, it gives CASSLDPAGGPDTQYF.

The gene calls are TRBV15 and TRBJ2-2, with D unclear. CDR3 length equals 18 residues. V shed 5 bases and J shed 0 bases, with 19 bases lying between them. CDR1 is LNHNV, CDR2 YYDKDF, per germline (reference sequence). This CDR3 reads CATSPPVGATANTGELFF. The CDR3 nucleotides read TGTGCCACCAGCCCGCCGGTTGGCGCAACCGCGAACACCGGGGAGCTGTTTTTT.

The chain is built from TRBV14 and TRBJ1-6; 7 bases map to TRBD1. V was clipped by 0 bases and J by 10 bases; unmatched bases: 6. CDR3 length equals 15 residues. From germline, CDR1 is SGHDN and CDR2 FVKESK. Here the CDR3 reads CASSQEPGGFSPLHF. Written as DNA, the CDR3 is TGTGCCAGCAGCCAAGAACCAGGGGGTTTCTCACCCCTCCACTTT.

The V call is TRBV27, the J call TRBJ2-5; no clear D. Germline V CDR1 and CDR2: MNHEY, SMNVEV (reference sequence). The CDR3 consists of 15 residues. Trimming left V 1 base short and J 4 bases short, with 13 bases between. In DNA form, the CDR3 reads TGTGCCAGCAGTTTATACTACGAATCGGGAGAGACCCAGTACTTC. It is translated as CASSLYYESGETQYF.